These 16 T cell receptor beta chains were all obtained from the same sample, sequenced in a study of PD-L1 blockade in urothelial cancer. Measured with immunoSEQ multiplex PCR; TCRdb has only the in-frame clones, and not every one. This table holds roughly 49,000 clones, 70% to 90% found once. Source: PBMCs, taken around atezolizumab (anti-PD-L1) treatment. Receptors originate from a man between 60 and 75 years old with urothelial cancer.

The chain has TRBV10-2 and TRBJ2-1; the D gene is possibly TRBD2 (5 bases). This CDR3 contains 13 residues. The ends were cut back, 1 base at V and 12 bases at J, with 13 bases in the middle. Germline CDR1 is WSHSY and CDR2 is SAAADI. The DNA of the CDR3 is TGCGCCAGCAGTGAGTTTGACTATTTTAGGCAGTTCTTC. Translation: CASSEFDYFRQFF.

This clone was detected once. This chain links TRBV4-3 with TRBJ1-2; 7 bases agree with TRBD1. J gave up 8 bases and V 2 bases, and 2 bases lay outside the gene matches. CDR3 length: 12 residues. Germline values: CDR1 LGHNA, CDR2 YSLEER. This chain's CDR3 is CASSQKQGGYTF. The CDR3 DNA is TGCGCCAGCAGCCAAAAACAGGGGGGCTACACCTTC.

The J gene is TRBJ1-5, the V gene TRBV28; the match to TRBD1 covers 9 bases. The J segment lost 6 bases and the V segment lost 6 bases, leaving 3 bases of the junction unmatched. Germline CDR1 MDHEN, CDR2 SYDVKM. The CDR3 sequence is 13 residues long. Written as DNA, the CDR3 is TGTGCCAGCAGCACAGGGGGCCCTCAGCCCCAGCATTTT. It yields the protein CASSTGGPQPQHF. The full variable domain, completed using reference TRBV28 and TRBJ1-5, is DVKVTQSSRYLVKRTGEKVFLECVQDMDHENMFWYRQDPGLGLRLIYFSYDVKMKEKGDIPEGYSVSREKKERFSLILESASTNQTSMYLCASSTGGPQPQHFGDGTRLSIL.

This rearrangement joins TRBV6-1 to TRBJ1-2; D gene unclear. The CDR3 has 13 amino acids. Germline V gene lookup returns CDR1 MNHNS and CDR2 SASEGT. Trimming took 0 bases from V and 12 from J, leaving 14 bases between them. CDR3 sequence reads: CASSEAFQRANTF. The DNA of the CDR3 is TGTGCCAGCAGTGAAGCCTTCCAGCGGGCGAACACCTTC.

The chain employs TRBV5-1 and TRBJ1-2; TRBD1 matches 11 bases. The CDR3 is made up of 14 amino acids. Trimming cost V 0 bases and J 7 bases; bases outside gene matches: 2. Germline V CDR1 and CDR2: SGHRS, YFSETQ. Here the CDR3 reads CASSLAGTGGGYTF. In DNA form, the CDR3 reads TGCGCCAGCAGCTTGGCTGGGACAGGGGGTGGCTACACCTTC. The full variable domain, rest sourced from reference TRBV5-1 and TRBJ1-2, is KAGVTQTPRYLIKTRGQQVTLSCSPISGHRSVSWYQQTPGQGLQFLFEYFSETQRNKGNFPGRFSGRQFSNSRSEMNVSTLELGDSALYLCASSLAGTGGGYTFGSGTRLTVV.

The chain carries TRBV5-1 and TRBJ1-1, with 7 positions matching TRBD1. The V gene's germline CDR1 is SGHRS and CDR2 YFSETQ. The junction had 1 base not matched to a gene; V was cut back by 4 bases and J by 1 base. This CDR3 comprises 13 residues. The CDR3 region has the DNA TGCGCCAGCAGCCAGGGGGGGAACACTGAAGCTTTCTTT. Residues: CASSQGGNTEAFF.

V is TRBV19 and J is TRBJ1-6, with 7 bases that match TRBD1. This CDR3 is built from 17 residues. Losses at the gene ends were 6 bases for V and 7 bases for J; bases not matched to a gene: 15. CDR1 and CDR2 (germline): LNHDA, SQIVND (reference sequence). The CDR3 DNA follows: TGTGCCAGTAGCCAGAGGGGGTTGGCAGGGGGGAATTCACCCCTCCACTTT. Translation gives CASSQRGLAGGNSPLHF.

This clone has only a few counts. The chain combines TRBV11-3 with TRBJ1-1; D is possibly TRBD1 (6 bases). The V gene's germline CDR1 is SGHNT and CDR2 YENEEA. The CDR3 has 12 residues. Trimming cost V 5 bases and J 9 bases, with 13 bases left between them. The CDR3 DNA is TGTGCCAGCAGCCAGGACAGACTTAAAGCTTTCTTT. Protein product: CASSQDRLKAFF.

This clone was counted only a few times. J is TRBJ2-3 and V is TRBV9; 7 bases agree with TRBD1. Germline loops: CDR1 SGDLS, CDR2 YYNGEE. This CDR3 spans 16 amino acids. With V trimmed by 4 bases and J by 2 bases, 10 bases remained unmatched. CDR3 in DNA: TGTGCCAGCAGCACCCCTGGGACAGACAACACAGATACGCAGTATTTT. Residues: CASSTPGTDNTDTQYF.

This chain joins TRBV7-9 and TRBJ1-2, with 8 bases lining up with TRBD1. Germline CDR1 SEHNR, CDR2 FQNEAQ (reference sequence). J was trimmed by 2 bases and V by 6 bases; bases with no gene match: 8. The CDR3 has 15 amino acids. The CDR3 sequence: CASSYGQGGNYGYTF. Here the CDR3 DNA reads TGTGCCAGCAGTTATGGACAGGGAGGGAACTATGGCTACACCTTC. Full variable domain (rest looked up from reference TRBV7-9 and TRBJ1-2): DTGVSQNPRHKITKRGQNVTFRCDPISEHNRLYWYRQTLGQGPEFLTYFQNEAQLEKSRLLSDRFSAERPKGSFSTLEIQRTEQGDSAMYLCASSYGQGGNYGYTFGSGTRLTVV.

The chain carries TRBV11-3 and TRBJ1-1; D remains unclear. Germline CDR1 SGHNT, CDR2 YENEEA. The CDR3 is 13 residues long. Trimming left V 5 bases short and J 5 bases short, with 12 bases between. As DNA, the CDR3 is TGTGCCAGCAGCCCCGTCGGGGATACTGAAGCTTTCTTT. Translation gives CASSPVGDTEAFF. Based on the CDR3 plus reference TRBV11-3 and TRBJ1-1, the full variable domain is EAGVVQSPRYKIIEKKQPVAFWCNPISGHNTLYWYLQNLGQGPELLIRYENEEAVDDSQLPKDRFSAERLKGVDSTLKIQPAELGDSAVYLCASSPVGDTEAFFGQGTRLTVV.

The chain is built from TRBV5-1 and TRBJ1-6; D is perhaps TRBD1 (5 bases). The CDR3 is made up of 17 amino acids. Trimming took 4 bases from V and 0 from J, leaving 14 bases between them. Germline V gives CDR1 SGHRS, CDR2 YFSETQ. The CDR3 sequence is CASSMGLTSSYNSPLHF. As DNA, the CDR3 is TGCGCCAGCAGCATGGGACTTACGAGCTCCTATAATTCACCCCTCCACTTT.

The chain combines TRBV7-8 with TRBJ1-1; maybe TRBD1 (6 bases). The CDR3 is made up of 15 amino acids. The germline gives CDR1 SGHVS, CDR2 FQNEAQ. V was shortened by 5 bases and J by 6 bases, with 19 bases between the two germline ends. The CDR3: CASSPVGAHGAEAFF. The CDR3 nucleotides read TGTGCCAGCAGCCCTGTGGGGGCCCATGGCGCTGAAGCTTTCTTT.

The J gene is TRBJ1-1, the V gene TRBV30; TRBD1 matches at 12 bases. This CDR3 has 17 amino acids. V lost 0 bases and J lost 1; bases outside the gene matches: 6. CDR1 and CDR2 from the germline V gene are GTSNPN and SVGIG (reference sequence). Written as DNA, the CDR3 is TGTGCCTGGAGTGTACGGGACAGGGGGCTGGGGAACACTGAAGCTTTCTTT. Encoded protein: CAWSVRDRGLGNTEAFF.

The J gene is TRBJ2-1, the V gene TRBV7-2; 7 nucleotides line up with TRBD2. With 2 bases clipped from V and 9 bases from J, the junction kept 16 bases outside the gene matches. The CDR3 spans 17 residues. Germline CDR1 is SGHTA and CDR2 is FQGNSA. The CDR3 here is CASSLTYRKAGLGEQFF. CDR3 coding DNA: TGTGCCAGCAGCTTAACTTATCGGAAAGCGGGGTTAGGTGAGCAGTTCTTC.

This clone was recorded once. This CDR3 is CASSPAQGDYGYTF. The CDR3 nucleotides are TGTGCCAGCTCGCCGGCACAGGGTGACTATGGCTACACCTTC. The rearrangement links TRBV6-5 to TRBJ1-2, with D possibly TRBD1 on 6 matching bases. Trimming pared 8 bases from V and 3 bases from J, leaving 16 bases between. Germline V CDR1 and CDR2: MNHEY, SVGAGI. This CDR3 has 14 amino acids.